This entry describes one TCR beta chain. The CDR3 covers 14 residues. V lost 1 base and J 2 bases, leaving 8 bases between the germline ends. Per the germline V gene, CDR1 is SGHNT and CDR2 is YYREEE (reference sequence). The data derive from a study of blood T cell repertoires in COVID-19. TCRdb's copy holds only in-frame clones and misses some; the assay was immunoSEQ multiplex PCR. The sample carries approximately 220,000 clones, about 85% recorded once. The clonotype originates from a woman aged 60 to 75 who had recovered from COVID-19. The rearrangement uses TRBV5-4 and TRBJ2-3; D unresolved. What was sequenced was peripheral blood. The DNA for the CDR3 is TGTGCCAGCAGCTTGCAACTTTTCACAGATACGCAGTATTTT. This gives the protein CASSLQLFTDTQYF.